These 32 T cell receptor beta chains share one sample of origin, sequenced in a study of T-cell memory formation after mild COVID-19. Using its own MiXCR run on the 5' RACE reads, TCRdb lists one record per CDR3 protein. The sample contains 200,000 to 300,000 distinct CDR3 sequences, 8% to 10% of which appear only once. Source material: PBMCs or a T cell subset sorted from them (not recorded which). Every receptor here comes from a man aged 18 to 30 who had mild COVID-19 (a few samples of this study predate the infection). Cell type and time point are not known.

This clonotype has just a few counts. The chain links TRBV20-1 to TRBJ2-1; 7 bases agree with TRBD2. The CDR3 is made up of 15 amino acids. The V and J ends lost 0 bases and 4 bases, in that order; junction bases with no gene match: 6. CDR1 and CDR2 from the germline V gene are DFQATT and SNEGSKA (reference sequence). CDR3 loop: CSARESAGEYNEQFF. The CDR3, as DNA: TGCAGTGCTAGAGAATCGGCGGGGGAGTACAATGAGCAGTTCTTC.

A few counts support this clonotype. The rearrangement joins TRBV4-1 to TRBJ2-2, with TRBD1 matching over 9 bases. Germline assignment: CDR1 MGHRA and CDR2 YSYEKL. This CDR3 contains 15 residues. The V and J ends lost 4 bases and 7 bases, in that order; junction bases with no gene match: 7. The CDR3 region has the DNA TGCGCCAGCAGCCGCTACCGGACAGGGGACGGGGAGCTGTTTTTT. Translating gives CASSRYRTGDGELFF.

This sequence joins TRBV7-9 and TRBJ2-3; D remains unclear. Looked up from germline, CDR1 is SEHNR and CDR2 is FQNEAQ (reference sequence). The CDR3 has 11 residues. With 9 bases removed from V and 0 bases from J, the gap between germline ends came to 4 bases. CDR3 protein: CASKSTDTQYF. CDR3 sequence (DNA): TGTGCCAGTAAGAGCACAGATACGCAGTATTTT.

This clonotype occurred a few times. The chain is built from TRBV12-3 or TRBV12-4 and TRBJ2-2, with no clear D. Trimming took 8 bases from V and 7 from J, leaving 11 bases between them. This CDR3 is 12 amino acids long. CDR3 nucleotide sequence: TGTGCCAGCCCGACGGGTGACGGGGAGCTGTTTTTT. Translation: CASPTGDGELFF.

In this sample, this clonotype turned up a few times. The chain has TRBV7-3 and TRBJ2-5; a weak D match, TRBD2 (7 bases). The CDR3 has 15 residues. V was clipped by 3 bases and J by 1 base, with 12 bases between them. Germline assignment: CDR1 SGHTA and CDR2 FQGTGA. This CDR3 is CASSFGGGVQETQYF. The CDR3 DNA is TGTGCCAGCAGCTTCGGAGGGGGGGTCCAAGAGACCCAGTACTTC.

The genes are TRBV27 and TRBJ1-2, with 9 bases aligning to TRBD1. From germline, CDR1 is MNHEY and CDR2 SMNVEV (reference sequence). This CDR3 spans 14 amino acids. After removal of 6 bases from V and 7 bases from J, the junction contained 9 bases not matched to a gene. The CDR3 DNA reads TGTGCCAGCAGATCCCGGGACAGGGTGGTTGGCTACACCTTC. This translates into CASRSRDRVVGYTF.

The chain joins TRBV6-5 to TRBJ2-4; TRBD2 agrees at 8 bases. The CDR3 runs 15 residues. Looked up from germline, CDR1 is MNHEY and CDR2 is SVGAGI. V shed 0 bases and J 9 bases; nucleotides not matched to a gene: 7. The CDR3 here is CASSYSRGGGSIQYF. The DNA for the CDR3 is TGTGCCAGCAGTTACTCCCGGGGGGGTGGGAGCATTCAGTACTTC.

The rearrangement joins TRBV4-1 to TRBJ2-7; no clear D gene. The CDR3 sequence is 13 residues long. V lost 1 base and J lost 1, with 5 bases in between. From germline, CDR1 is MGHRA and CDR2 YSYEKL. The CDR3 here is CASSQVGSYEQYF. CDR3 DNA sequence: TGCGCCAGCAGCCAAGTCGGATCCTACGAGCAGTACTTC.

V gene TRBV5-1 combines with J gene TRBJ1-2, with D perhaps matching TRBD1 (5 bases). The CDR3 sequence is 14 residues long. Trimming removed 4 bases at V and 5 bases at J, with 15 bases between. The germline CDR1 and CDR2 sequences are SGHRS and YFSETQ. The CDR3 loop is CASSPDTGKYGYTF. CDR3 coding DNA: TGCGCCAGCAGCCCGGATACAGGAAAGTATGGCTACACCTTC.

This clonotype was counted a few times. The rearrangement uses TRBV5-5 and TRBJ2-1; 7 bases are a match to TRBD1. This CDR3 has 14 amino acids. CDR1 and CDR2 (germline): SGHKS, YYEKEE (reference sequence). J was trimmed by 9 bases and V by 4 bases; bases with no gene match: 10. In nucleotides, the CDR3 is TGTGCCAGCAGCAGAAGACAGGGTGTAAGTGAGCAGTTCTTC. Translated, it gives CASSRRQGVSEQFF.

CDR3 sequence: CASSLSYVWGYSYGYTF. Here the CDR3 DNA reads TGTGCCAGCAGTTTATCTTACGTATGGGGGTACAGCTATGGCTACACCTTC. The chain is built from TRBV27 and TRBJ1-2; tentatively, D is TRBD1 (5 bases). The CDR3 totals 17 residues. Trimming left V 0 bases short and J 4 bases short, with 18 bases between. The germline V gene has CDR1 MNHEY and CDR2 SMNVEV (reference sequence).

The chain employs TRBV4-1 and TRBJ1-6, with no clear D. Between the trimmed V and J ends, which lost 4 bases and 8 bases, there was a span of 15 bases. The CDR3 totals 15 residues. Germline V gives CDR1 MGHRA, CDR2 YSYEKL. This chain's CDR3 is CASSRYRYLDSPLHF. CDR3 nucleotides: TGCGCCAGCAGCCGATACCGTTATTTGGATTCACCCCTCCACTTT.

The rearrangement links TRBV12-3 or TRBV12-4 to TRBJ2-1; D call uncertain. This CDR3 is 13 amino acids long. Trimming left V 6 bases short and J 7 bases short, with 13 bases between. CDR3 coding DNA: TGTGCCAGCAGGAAATCGCTAACGAATGAGCAGTTCTTC. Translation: CASRKSLTNEQFF.

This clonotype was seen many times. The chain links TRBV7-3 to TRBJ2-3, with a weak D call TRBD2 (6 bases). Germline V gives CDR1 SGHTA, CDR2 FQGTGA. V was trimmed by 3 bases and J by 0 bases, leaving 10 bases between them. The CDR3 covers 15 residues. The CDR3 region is CASSLGLYSTDTQYF. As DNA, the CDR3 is TGTGCCAGCAGCTTGGGACTGTATAGCACAGATACGCAGTATTTT.

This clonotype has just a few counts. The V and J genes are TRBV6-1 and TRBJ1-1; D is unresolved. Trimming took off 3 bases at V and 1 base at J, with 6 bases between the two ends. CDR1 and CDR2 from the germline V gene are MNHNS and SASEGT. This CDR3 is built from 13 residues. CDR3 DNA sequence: TGTGCCAGCAGTGATGTACAGAACACTGAAGCTTTCTTT. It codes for CASSDVQNTEAFF.

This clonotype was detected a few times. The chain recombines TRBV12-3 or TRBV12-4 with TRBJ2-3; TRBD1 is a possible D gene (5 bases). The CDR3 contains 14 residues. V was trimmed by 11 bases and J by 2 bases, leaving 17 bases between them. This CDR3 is CAGKIDSNTDTQYF. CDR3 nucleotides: TGTGCCGGTAAAATCGACAGTAACACAGATACGCAGTATTTT.

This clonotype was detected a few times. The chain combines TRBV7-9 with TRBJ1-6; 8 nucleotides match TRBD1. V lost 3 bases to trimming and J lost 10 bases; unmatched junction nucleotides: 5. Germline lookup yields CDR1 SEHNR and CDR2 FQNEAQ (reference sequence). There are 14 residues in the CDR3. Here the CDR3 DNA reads TGTGCCAGCAGCTTCGGACAGGGAGAGTCACCCCTCCACTTT. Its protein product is CASSFGQGESPLHF.

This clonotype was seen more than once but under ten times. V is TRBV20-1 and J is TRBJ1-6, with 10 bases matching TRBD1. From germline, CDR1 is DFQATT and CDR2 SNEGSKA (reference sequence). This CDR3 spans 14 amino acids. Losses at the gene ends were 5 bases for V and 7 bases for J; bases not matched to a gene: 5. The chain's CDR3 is CSARQGARNSPLHF. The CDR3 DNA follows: TGCAGTGCTCGACAGGGGGCGCGGAATTCACCCCTCCACTTT.

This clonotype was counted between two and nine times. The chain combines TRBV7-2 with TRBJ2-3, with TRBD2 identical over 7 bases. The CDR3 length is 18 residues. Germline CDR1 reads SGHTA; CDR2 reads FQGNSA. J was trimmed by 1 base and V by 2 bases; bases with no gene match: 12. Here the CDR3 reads CASSLYRVAGVGTDTQYF. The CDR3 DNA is TGTGCCAGCAGCTTATATAGGGTGGCGGGGGTCGGCACAGATACGCAGTATTTT.

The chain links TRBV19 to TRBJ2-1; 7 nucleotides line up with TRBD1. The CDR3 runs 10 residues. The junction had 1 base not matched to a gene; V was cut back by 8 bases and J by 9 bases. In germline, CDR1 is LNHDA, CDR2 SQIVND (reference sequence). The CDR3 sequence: CASEGAEQFF. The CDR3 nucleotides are TGTGCCAGTGAGGGGGCTGAGCAGTTCTTC.

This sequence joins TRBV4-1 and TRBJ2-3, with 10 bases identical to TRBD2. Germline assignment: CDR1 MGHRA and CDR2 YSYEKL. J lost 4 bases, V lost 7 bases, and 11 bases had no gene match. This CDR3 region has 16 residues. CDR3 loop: CASKMGSGGLADTQYF. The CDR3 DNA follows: TGCGCCAGCAAGATGGGTAGCGGGGGGCTTGCAGATACGCAGTATTTT.

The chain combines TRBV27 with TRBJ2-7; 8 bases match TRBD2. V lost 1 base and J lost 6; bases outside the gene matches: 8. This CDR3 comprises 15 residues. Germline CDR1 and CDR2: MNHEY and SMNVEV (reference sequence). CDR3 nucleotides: TGTGCCAGCAGTTTATATAGCGGGGCCGTCGTCGAGCAGTACTTC. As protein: CASSLYSGAVVEQYF.

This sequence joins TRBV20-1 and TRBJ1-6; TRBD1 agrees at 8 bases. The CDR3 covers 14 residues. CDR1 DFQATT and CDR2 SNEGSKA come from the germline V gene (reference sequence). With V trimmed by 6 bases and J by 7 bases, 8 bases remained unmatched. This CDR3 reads CSAGTGRENSPLHF. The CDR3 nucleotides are TGCAGTGCCGGGACAGGACGGGAAAATTCACCCCTCCACTTT.

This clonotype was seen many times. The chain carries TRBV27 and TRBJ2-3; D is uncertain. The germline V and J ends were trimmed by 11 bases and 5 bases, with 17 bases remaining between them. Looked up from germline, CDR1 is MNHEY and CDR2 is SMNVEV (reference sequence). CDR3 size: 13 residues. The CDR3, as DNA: TGTGCCCCCGCGAATCCCGAGGAAGATACGCAGTATTTT. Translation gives CAPANPEEDTQYF.

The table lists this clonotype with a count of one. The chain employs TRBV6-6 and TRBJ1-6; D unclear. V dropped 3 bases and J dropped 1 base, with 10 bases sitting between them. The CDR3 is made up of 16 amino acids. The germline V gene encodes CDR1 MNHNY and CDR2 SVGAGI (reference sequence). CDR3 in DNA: TGTGCCAGCAGTTATTACACACCTTCCTATAATTCACCCCTCCACTTT. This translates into CASSYYTPSYNSPLHF.

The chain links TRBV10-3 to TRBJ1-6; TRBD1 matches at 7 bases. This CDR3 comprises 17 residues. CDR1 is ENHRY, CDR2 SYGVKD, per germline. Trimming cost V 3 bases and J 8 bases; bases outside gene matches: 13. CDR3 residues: CAISDRGGGADDSPLHF. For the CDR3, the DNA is TGTGCCATCAGTGATAGGGGAGGGGGCGCCGACGATTCACCCCTCCACTTT.

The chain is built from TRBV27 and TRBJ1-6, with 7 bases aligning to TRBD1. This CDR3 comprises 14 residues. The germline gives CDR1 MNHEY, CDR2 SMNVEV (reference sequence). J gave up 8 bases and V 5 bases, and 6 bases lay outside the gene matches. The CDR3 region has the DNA TGTGCCAGCAGTGTGACAGGGTGGGATTCACCCCTCCACTTT. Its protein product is CASSVTGWDSPLHF.

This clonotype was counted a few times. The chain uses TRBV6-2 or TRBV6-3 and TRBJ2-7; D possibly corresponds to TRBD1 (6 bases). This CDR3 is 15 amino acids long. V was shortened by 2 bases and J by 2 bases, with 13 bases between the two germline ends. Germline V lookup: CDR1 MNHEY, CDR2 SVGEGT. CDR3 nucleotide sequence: TGTGCCAGCAGTTACCACAGGGTTCCCCCCTACGAGCAGTACTTC. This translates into CASSYHRVPPYEQYF.

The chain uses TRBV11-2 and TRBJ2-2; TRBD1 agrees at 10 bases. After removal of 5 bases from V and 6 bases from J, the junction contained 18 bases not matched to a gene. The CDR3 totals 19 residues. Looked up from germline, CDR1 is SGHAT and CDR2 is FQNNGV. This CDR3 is CASSMRQGASLVSSGELFF. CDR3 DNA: TGTGCCAGCAGCATGAGACAGGGGGCGAGTTTAGTTTCGTCCGGGGAGCTGTTTTTT.

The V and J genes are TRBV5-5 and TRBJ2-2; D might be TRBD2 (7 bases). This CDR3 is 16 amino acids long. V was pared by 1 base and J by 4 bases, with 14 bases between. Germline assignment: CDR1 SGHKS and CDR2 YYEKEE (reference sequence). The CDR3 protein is CASSLWGGRITGELFF. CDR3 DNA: TGTGCCAGCAGCTTGTGGGGGGGCCGTATCACCGGGGAGCTGTTTTTT.

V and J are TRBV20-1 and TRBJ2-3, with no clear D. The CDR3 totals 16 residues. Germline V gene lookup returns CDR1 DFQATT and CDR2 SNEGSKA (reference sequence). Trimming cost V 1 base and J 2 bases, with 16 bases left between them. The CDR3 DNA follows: TGCAGTGCTAGAGTTTCGAGGTCTCTTTTCACAGATACGCAGTATTTT. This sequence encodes CSARVSRSLFTDTQYF.

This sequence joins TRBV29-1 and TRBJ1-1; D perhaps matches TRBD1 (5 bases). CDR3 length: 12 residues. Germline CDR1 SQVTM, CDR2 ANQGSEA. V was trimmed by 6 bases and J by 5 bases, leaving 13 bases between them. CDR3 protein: CSVAPGHTEAFF. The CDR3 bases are TGCAGCGTGGCCCCAGGACATACTGAAGCTTTCTTT.